These 30 T cell receptor beta chains came from one sample sequenced in a study of blood T cell repertoires in COVID-19. Assay used: immunoSEQ multiplex PCR; TCRdb lists only in-frame clones, some missing. The sample consists of about 60,000 clones, 65% to 85% of them appearing once. Input material: peripheral blood. These receptors were taken from a man aged 65-85 years with active COVID-19.

The rearrangement links TRBV4-2 to TRBJ2-7; TRBD2 agrees at 12 bases. CDR1 and CDR2 from the germline V gene are LGHNA and YNFKEQ. V dropped 4 bases and J dropped 2; count of bases not matched to a gene: 12. This CDR3 is 18 amino acids long. For the CDR3, the DNA is TGTGCCAGCAGCCGCGGACTAGCGGGAATCCCGGGGGCCTACGAGCAGTACTTC. Translating it yields CASSRGLAGIPGAYEQYF.

This chain links TRBV19 with TRBJ1-1; D may be TRBD1 (5 bases). The CDR3 has 14 residues. Germline CDR1 LNHDA, CDR2 SQIVND (reference sequence). V lost 4 bases, J lost 3 bases, and 12 bases lay in between. The CDR3, as DNA: TGTGCCAGTAGTACCCGGGGGACCGACACTGAAGCTTTCTTT. Translating it yields CASSTRGTDTEAFF.

Many counts were recorded for this clone. DNA for the CDR3: TGTGCCAGCAGCGTTCGGGGACAGGGATTTGGCTACACCTTC. Its protein is CASSVRGQGFGYTF. The chain is built from TRBV5-4 and TRBJ1-2; TRBD1 matches at 9 bases. With 4 bases clipped from V and 7 bases from J, the junction kept 8 bases outside the gene matches. The germline V gene encodes CDR1 SGHNT and CDR2 YYREEE (reference sequence). CDR3 length: 14 amino acids.

In DNA form, the CDR3 reads TGCGCCAGCAGCTTTGGCAGGGAGGGTGAAAAACTGTTTTTT. Translated: CASSFGREGEKLFF. This chain uses TRBV5-1 with TRBJ1-4, with D maybe TRBD1 (5 bases). The germline CDR1 and CDR2 sequences are SGHRS and YFSETQ. V was cut by 2 bases and J by 7 bases, with 12 bases left in between. The CDR3 has 14 residues.

V is TRBV7-2 and J is TRBJ2-1; D might be TRBD2 (6 bases). The CDR3 is made up of 13 amino acids. Germline V gene lookup returns CDR1 SGHTA and CDR2 FQGNSA. The V gene lost 2 bases and the J gene lost 8 bases, with 10 bases spanning the gap. DNA of the CDR3: TGTGCCAGCAGCTTAATAGCGGCCGATGAGCAGTTCTTC. Amino acids: CASSLIAADEQFF.

The chain carries TRBV9 and TRBJ2-7, with D hard to call. Germline V gives CDR1 SGDLS, CDR2 YYNGEE. V shed 4 bases and J shed 0 bases, with 11 bases lying between them. The CDR3 is 14 amino acids. The CDR3, as DNA: TGTGCCAGCAGCCCCCTAGACCGCTCCTACGAGCAGTACTTC. It encodes CASSPLDRSYEQYF.

V and J are TRBV5-1 and TRBJ2-3; 10 bases line up with TRBD2. Germline CDR1 and CDR2: SGHRS and YFSETQ. The junction had 9 bases not matched to a gene; V was cut back by 0 bases and J by 11 bases. This CDR3 is built from 15 residues. Here the CDR3 reads CASSLDRIGLAEQYF. In nucleotides, the CDR3 is TGCGCCAGCAGCTTGGATAGGATTGGACTAGCGGAGCAGTATTTT.

The V and J genes are TRBV6-5 and TRBJ2-7; D possibly corresponds to TRBD1 (5 bases). The V end was cut by 4 bases, the J end by 8 bases, with 12 bases between. The CDR3 has 12 amino acids. Germline assignment: CDR1 MNHEY and CDR2 SVGAGI. This CDR3 reads CASSSGRVKQYF. The CDR3 DNA follows: TGTGCCAGCAGTTCAGGCAGGGTGAAGCAGTACTTC.

This chain joins TRBV19 and TRBJ1-2, with 7 bases identical to TRBD1. The CDR3 totals 15 residues. Trimming at V came to 4 bases and at J to 2 bases, leaving 7 bases not matched to a gene. Germline V gene data show CDR1 as LNHDA and CDR2 as SQIVND (reference sequence). CDR3 DNA sequence: TGTGCCAGTAGTAGGGAACGGACAGGCAACTATGGCTACACCTTC. The encoded protein is CASSRERTGNYGYTF.

V usage is TRBV10-2 and J usage is TRBJ2-5, with TRBD2 identical over 12 bases. This CDR3 has 14 amino acids. CDR1 and CDR2 from the germline V gene are WSHSY and SAAADI. V lost 8 bases and J lost 1; bases outside the gene matches: 2. The CDR3 region is CASATSGSQETQYF. The DNA for the CDR3 is TGCGCCAGCGCGACTAGCGGGAGCCAAGAGACCCAGTACTTC.

This sequence joins TRBV9 and TRBJ2-3; D is perhaps TRBD2 (5 bases). Per germline, CDR1 SGDLS and CDR2 YYNGEE. The CDR3 is made up of 15 amino acids. Between the trimmed V and J ends, which lost 4 bases and 3 bases, there was a span of 15 bases. In DNA, the CDR3 is TGTGCCAGCAGCCCTCGGGGTACCGGGACAGATACGCAGTATTTT. It codes for CASSPRGTGTDTQYF.

V usage is TRBV2 and J usage is TRBJ1-1; D might be TRBD1 (5 bases). Trimming removed 0 bases from V and 7 bases from J, with 12 bases in between. The CDR3 is made up of 14 amino acids. Germline assignment: CDR1 SNHLY and CDR2 FYNNEI. The CDR3 here is CASSEAGGRSEAFF. CDR3 bases: TGTGCCAGCAGTGAAGCGGGGGGTCGGAGTGAAGCTTTCTTT.

The V gene is TRBV6-4, the J gene TRBJ2-7; TRBD2 matches 9 bases. Germline values: CDR1 MRHNA, CDR2 SNTAGT. The V and J ends lost 4 bases and 9 bases, in that order; junction bases with no gene match: 7. CDR3 length equals 13 residues. As DNA, the CDR3 is TGTGCCAGCAGTGGGACTAGCGAGTCTAGGCAGTACTTC. This sequence encodes CASSGTSESRQYF.

The CDR3 is CASSFEDGGNGYTF. CDR3 bases: TGTGCCAGCAGCTTCGAGGACGGGGGAAATGGCTACACCTTC. V is TRBV7-9 and J is TRBJ1-2; possible D gene TRBD1, 5 bases. The germline gives CDR1 SEHNR, CDR2 FQNEAQ (reference sequence). The CDR3 consists of 14 residues. V shed 3 bases and J shed 6 bases, with 14 bases lying between them.

The chain combines TRBV27 with TRBJ1-1; 9 positions agree with TRBD1. The V segment lost 5 bases and the J segment 9 bases; nucleotides outside the gene matches: 10. From germline, CDR1 is MNHEY and CDR2 SMNVEV (reference sequence). This CDR3 has 14 residues. CDR3 residues: CASSVMGQGGKAFF. The CDR3 coding sequence is TGTGCCAGCAGTGTTATGGGACAGGGAGGTAAAGCTTTCTTT.

This clone came up many times. The chain carries TRBV20-1 and TRBJ2-7, with D tentatively TRBD1 (5 bases). CDR3 length equals 13 residues. Germline V lookup: CDR1 DFQATT, CDR2 SNEGSKA (reference sequence). Trimming pared 3 bases from V and 6 bases from J, leaving 15 bases between. CDR3 bases: TGCAGTGCTAGTCTGGACACCGGGCTCGAGCAGTACTTC. Translated: CSASLDTGLEQYF.

The table lists this clone with a few counts. The chain carries TRBV29-1 and TRBJ1-2; a weak D match, TRBD1 (5 bases). The germline V and J ends were trimmed by 4 bases and 10 bases, with 19 bases remaining between them. The CDR3 consists of 13 residues. Germline V gives CDR1 SQVTM, CDR2 ANQGSEA. The CDR3 reads CSVGSYQGGDYTF. CDR3 coding DNA: TGCAGCGTTGGAAGCTACCAGGGTGGGGACTACACCTTC.

The J gene is TRBJ1-1, the V gene TRBV19; D not certain. The ends were cut back, 6 bases at V and 8 bases at J, with 13 bases in the middle. This CDR3 has 12 amino acids. CDR1 LNHDA and CDR2 SQIVND come from the germline V gene (reference sequence). This CDR3 is CASRGSYWEAFF. For the CDR3, the DNA is TGTGCCAGTAGGGGCTCATATTGGGAAGCTTTCTTT.

The rearrangement uses TRBV28 and TRBJ1-1; no firm D call. The CDR3 extends over 15 amino acids. Germline V gives CDR1 MDHEN, CDR2 SYDVKM. Trimming took off 4 bases at V and 0 bases at J, with 12 bases between the two ends. CDR3 loop: CASSSQRKMNTEAFF. CDR3 DNA sequence: TGTGCCAGCAGTTCTCAGAGGAAGATGAACACTGAAGCTTTCTTT.

A single count supports this clone. The chain joins TRBV4-3 to TRBJ2-3; 9 bases line up with TRBD1. V lost 4 bases to trimming and J lost 3 bases; unmatched junction nucleotides: 5. Germline V CDR1 and CDR2: LGHNA, YSLEER. This CDR3 comprises 15 residues. DNA of the CDR3: TGCGCCAGCAGCCCCGGACAGGGGACAACAGATACGCAGTATTTT. Its translation is CASSPGQGTTDTQYF.

The J gene is TRBJ2-3, the V gene TRBV2; D uncertain. Germline CDR1 reads SNHLY; CDR2 reads FYNNEI. Trimming shortened V by 4 bases and J by 2 bases, and 4 bases separated the two germline ends. CDR3 length: 12 amino acids. The CDR3 DNA follows: TGTGCCAGCAGTGTACTCACAGATACGCAGTATTTT. Residues: CASSVLTDTQYF. Based on the CDR3 plus reference TRBV2 and TRBJ2-3, the full variable domain is EPEVTQTPSHQVTQMGQEVILRCVPISNHLYFYWYRQILGQKVEFLVSFYNNEISEKSEIFDDQFSVERPDGSNFTLKIRSTKLEDSAMYFCASSVLTDTQYFGPGTRLTVL.

This clone has only one observation. The V and J genes are TRBV2 and TRBJ1-6, with no clear D. Trimming left V 6 bases short and J 4 bases short, with 7 bases between. The germline V gene encodes CDR1 SNHLY and CDR2 FYNNEI. This CDR3 contains 13 residues. CDR3 bases: TGTGCCAGCAGGGGCGATTATAATTCACCCCTCCACTTT. This translates into CASRGDYNSPLHF.

The CDR3 loop is CASSRYRDRNEQFF. The CDR3 DNA is TGTGCCAGCAGCAGATACCGGGACAGAAATGAGCAGTTCTTC. The chain combines TRBV7-9 with TRBJ2-1, with TRBD1 matching 7 bases. This CDR3 comprises 14 residues. Looked up from germline, CDR1 is SEHNR and CDR2 is FQNEAQ (reference sequence). J gave up 7 bases and V 5 bases, and 8 bases lay outside the gene matches.

The V gene is TRBV27, the J gene TRBJ2-7; 9 positions match TRBD1. V dropped 3 bases and J dropped 7; count of bases not matched to a gene: 7. CDR3 length: 14 residues. Per germline, CDR1 MNHEY and CDR2 SMNVEV (reference sequence). The CDR3 loop reads CASSFRDRAREQYF. The CDR3 DNA follows: TGTGCCAGCAGTTTCCGGGACAGGGCTCGTGAGCAGTACTTC.

A word on this clone: One junction end disagrees with the germline gene, perhaps due to a read error. The rearrangement uses TRBV7-7 and TRBJ2-3; D is possibly TRBD1 (6 bases). The CDR3 length is 12 residues. Germline assignment: CDR1 SSHAT and CDR2 FNYEAQ (reference sequence). As DNA, the CDR3 is TGTGCTAGCAGACTACAGGGAGATACGCAGTATTTT. Residues: CASRLQGDTQYF.

This rearrangement joins TRBV6-5 to TRBJ2-7; TRBD1 matches 8 bases. Germline CDR1 reads MNHEY; CDR2 reads SVGAGI. Trimming took 8 bases from V and 0 from J; bases not matched to a gene: 3. The CDR3 runs 13 residues. In DNA, the CDR3 is TGTGCCAGCCGGGACAGGAGCTCCTACGAGCAGTACTTC. Translated, it gives CASRDRSSYEQYF.

The V gene is TRBV7-8, the J gene TRBJ2-1; 11 bases fit TRBD1. V lost 1 base and J lost 4; bases outside the gene matches: 3. This CDR3 region has 16 residues. Germline CDR1 SGHVS, CDR2 FQNEAQ. The CDR3 coding sequence is TGTGCCAGCAGCTTAGGAGGACAGGGGGCGTACAATGAGCAGTTCTTC. Residues: CASSLGGQGAYNEQFF.

The gene calls are TRBV29-1 and TRBJ2-1; TRBD2 agrees at 14 bases. Germline CDR1 reads SQVTM; CDR2 reads ANQGSEA. The CDR3 is 17 residues long. Trimming at V came to 7 bases and at J to 12 bases, leaving 20 bases not matched to a gene. The CDR3 DNA reads as TGCAGCGCCCGCCCCCGAACCGGGACTAGCGGGAGTATACGGCAGTTCTTC. As protein: CSARPRTGTSGSIRQFF.

The chain recombines TRBV7-8 with TRBJ2-1, with TRBD2 matching 8 bases. The germline CDR1 and CDR2 sequences are SGHVS and FQNEAQ. With 1 base clipped from V and 1 base from J, the junction kept 6 bases outside the gene matches. This CDR3 is 17 amino acids long. CDR3 nucleotides: TGTGCCAGCAGCTTAGGCCTAGCGGGCATATCCTACAATGAGCAGTTCTTC. This sequence encodes CASSLGLAGISYNEQFF.

The chain has TRBV18 and TRBJ1-1; 11 nucleotides match TRBD1. Trimming cost V 2 bases and J 7 bases; bases outside gene matches: 12. The CDR3 loop spans 17 amino acids. Germline values: CDR1 KGHSH, CDR2 LQKENI. This CDR3 reads CASSPSLPGTGGNEAFF. The DNA of the CDR3 is TGTGCCAGCTCACCATCACTCCCCGGGACAGGGGGGAATGAAGCTTTCTTT.